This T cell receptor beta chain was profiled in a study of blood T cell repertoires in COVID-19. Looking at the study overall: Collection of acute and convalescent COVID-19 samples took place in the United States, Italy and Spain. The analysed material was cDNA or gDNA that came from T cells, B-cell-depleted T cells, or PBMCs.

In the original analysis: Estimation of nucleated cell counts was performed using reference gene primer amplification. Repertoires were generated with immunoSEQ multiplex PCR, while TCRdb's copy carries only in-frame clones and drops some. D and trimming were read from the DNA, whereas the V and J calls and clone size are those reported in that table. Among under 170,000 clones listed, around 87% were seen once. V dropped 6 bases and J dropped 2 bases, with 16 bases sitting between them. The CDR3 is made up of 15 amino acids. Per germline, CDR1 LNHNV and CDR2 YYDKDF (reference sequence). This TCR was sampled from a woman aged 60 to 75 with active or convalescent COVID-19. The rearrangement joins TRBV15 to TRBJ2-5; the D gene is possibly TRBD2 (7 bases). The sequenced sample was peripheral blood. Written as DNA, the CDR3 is TGTGCCACCAGAGGGGCGGGGGCTCCTCAAGAGACCCAGTACTTC. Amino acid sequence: CATRGAGAPQETQYF.